Listed here are 2 T cell receptor beta chains from one sample, sequenced in a study of OX40 agonist ivuxolimab in advanced cancers. Assay: immunoSEQ multiplex PCR; the TCRdb copy retains only in-frame clones and omits some. Of roughly 60,000 clones in the sample, around 84% were seen once. The sample in question was CD4+ or CD8+ T cells sorted from blood, obtained in a trial of the OX40 agonist ivuxolimab. These receptors were collected from an adult with an advanced solid tumor such as melanoma, head and neck, liver or kidney cancer.

This clone was observed a single time. The chain is built from TRBV30 and TRBJ1-5; D unresolved. Germline assignment: CDR1 GTSNPN and CDR2 SVGIG (reference sequence). CDR3 length: 14 residues. V lost 1 base and J 3 bases, leaving 10 bases between the germline ends. DNA for the CDR3: TGTGCCTGGAGTGGCCGACCGTTCAATCAGCCCCAGCATTTT. Protein product: CAWSGRPFNQPQHF.

V gene TRBV20-1 combines with J gene TRBJ2-3; possible D gene TRBD1, 6 bases. Germline CDR1 DFQATT, CDR2 SNEGSKA (reference sequence). The CDR3 is made up of 11 amino acids. With 8 bases removed from V and 6 bases from J, the gap between germline ends came to 12 bases. The CDR3: CSLRDMDTQYF. DNA of the CDR3: TGCAGTCTCCGGGACATGGATACGCAGTATTTT.